The 20 T cell receptor beta chains given below trace back to one sample, sequenced in a study of cytomegalovirus exposure and HLA in healthy donors. Primers: 60 Vbeta forward and 13 Jbeta reverse. Sequenced by immunoSEQ multiplex PCR; TCRdb stores in-frame clones only, minus some. The sample records over 100,000 clones, roughly two thirds being singletons. Sequences were obtained from PBMCs. These receptor sequences come from a woman in her 30s in good health and CMV-seronegative.

This chain links TRBV5-4 with TRBJ1-6, with a tentative D call TRBD1 (6 bases). Trimming cost V 2 bases and J 8 bases, with 14 bases left between them. Germline values: CDR1 SGHNT, CDR2 YYREEE (reference sequence). The CDR3 runs to 15 residues. CDR3 region: CASSLTQGRDSPLHF. Here the CDR3 DNA reads TGTGCCAGCAGCTTAACGCAGGGGAGGGATTCACCCCTCCACTTT.

This clone appeared a few times. The chain recombines TRBV7-2 with TRBJ2-7, with D perhaps TRBD1 (5 bases). This CDR3 is 15 amino acids long. Germline assignment: CDR1 SGHTA and CDR2 FQGNSA. The V end was cut by 5 bases, the J end by 1 base, with 15 bases between. DNA of the CDR3: TGTGCCAGCAGCACGACAGCTCTTCTTTCCTACGAGCAGTACTTC. This sequence encodes CASSTTALLSYEQYF. Full variable domain (outside the CDR3, taken from reference TRBV7-2 and TRBJ2-7): GAGVSQSPSNKVTEKGKDVELRCDPISGHTALYWYRQSLGQGLEFLIYFQGNSAPDKSGLPSDRFSAERTGGSVSTLTIQRTQQEDSAVYLCASSTTALLSYEQYFGPGTRLTVT.

The rearrangement links TRBV27 to TRBJ2-7; TRBD1 agrees at 9 bases. Germline assignment: CDR1 MNHEY and CDR2 SMNVEV (reference sequence). V dropped 5 bases and J dropped 6; count of bases not matched to a gene: 5. This CDR3 region has 13 residues. CDR3 bases: TGTGCCAGCAGTACCCGGACAGGGGCCGAGCAGTACTTC. It codes for CASSTRTGAEQYF.

This clone was observed a few times. The chain combines TRBV2 with TRBJ1-2; 12 bases agree with TRBD1. The CDR3 length is 13 residues. Per germline, CDR1 SNHLY and CDR2 FYNNEI. V gave up 9 bases and J gave up 6 bases; unmatched junction bases: 5. CDR3 nucleotide sequence: TGTGCCAGGGGACAGGGGGCGCACGATGGCTACACCTTC. Its protein is CARGQGAHDGYTF.

This chain joins TRBV14 and TRBJ1-5; a weak D match, TRBD1 (6 bases). The CDR3 runs to 13 residues. The germline CDR1 and CDR2 sequences are SGHDN and FVKESK. The V gene lost 5 bases and the J gene lost 4 bases, with 9 bases spanning the gap. In nucleotides, the CDR3 is TGTGCCAGCAGCAGGGGGTCGAATCAGCCCCAGCATTTT. Its translation: CASSRGSNQPQHF.

The J gene is TRBJ1-4, the V gene TRBV6-6; no clear D. The CDR3 runs to 11 residues. Trimming pared 4 bases from V and 11 bases from J, leaving 8 bases between. The germline CDR1 and CDR2 sequences are MNHNY and SVGAGI (reference sequence). CDR3 sequence (DNA): TGTGCCAGCAGTTTGGGAGAGAAACTGTTTTTT. Protein sequence: CASSLGEKLFF.

The rearrangement joins TRBV11-1 to TRBJ1-1, with TRBD1 as a possible D gene (5 bases). This CDR3 spans 16 amino acids. V lost 6 bases, J lost 1 base, and 18 bases lay in between. Germline values: CDR1 SGHAT, CDR2 FQDESV (reference sequence). The CDR3 here is CASRLLQGWANTEAFF. The CDR3 DNA follows: TGTGCCAGCAGACTCCTGCAGGGTTGGGCGAACACTGAAGCTTTCTTT.

The chain uses TRBV7-2 and TRBJ2-5; possible D gene TRBD2, 6 bases. Looked up from germline, CDR1 is SGHTA and CDR2 is FQGNSA. Trimming took off 0 bases at V and 5 bases at J, with 10 bases between the two ends. This CDR3 is 14 amino acids long. The CDR3 DNA reads TGTGCCAGCAGCTTAGCGGGAGGAAGCGAGACCCAGTACTTC. Translating it yields CASSLAGGSETQYF.

This clone occurred a few times. CDR3 residues: CASSIAGTSGSYNEQFF. In DNA, the CDR3 is TGTGCCAGCAGTATAGCCGGGACTAGCGGGTCCTACAATGAGCAGTTCTTC. This sequence joins TRBV2 and TRBJ2-1; TRBD2 matches 12 bases. The CDR3 length is 17 residues. Germline V gene lookup returns CDR1 SNHLY and CDR2 FYNNEI. The J segment lost 1 base and the V segment lost 5 bases, leaving 6 bases of the junction unmatched. Based on the CDR3 plus reference TRBV2 and TRBJ2-1, the full variable domain is EPEVTQTPSHQVTQMGQEVILRCVPISNHLYFYWYRQILGQKVEFLVSFYNNEISEKSEIFDDQFSVERPDGSNFTLKIRSTKLEDSAMYFCASSIAGTSGSYNEQFFGPGTRLTVL.

V is TRBV19 and J is TRBJ1-1; 9 nucleotides line up with TRBD1. Per the germline V gene, CDR1 is LNHDA and CDR2 is SQIVND (reference sequence). The CDR3 totals 14 residues. Trimming cost V 8 bases and J 4 bases; bases outside gene matches: 8. The CDR3 sequence: CASSTGGASTEAFF. CDR3 bases: TGTGCCAGTTCTACAGGGGGCGCATCCACTGAAGCTTTCTTT.

The chain joins TRBV2 to TRBJ2-2, with 12 bases lining up with TRBD2. CDR3 length equals 17 residues. The germline gives CDR1 SNHLY, CDR2 FYNNEI. The V and J ends lost 6 bases and 5 bases, in that order; junction bases with no gene match: 10. Here the CDR3 DNA reads TGTGCCAGCAGCAGGGCTAGCGGGAGGGCCTGGACCGGGGAGCTGTTTTTT. Amino acids: CASSRASGRAWTGELFF.

The chain has TRBV27 and TRBJ2-6, with unresolved D. The CDR3 runs to 16 residues. V lost 4 bases to trimming and J lost 0 bases, with 10 bases between them. The germline gives CDR1 MNHEY, CDR2 SMNVEV (reference sequence). CDR3 amino acids: CASSSRSNSGANVLTF. In DNA, the CDR3 is TGTGCCAGCAGTTCTCGCTCTAACTCTGGGGCCAACGTCCTGACTTTC.

The chain carries TRBV6-1 and TRBJ1-5; D is undetermined. V lost 3 bases and J lost 5, with 5 bases in between. The CDR3 totals 12 residues. The V gene's germline CDR1 is MNHNS and CDR2 SASEGT. CDR3 nucleotides: TGTGCCAGCAGTGACTTTGATCAGCCCCAGCATTTT. Amino acids: CASSDFDQPQHF.

DNA for the CDR3: TGTGCCAGCAGCTTGTCCCGTCTAGCGGGAGATTTTCAAGAGACCCAGTACTTC. Amino acids: CASSLSRLAGDFQETQYF. The J gene is TRBJ2-5, the V gene TRBV5-8, with 10 nucleotides matching TRBD2. CDR1 and CDR2 (germline): SGHTS, YDEGEE. This CDR3 has 18 residues. The V segment lost 1 base and the J segment 2 bases; nucleotides outside the gene matches: 11.

The V and J genes are TRBV28 and TRBJ2-1; TRBD2 matches at 8 bases. Germline V gene sequence: CDR1 MDHEN, CDR2 SYDVKM. The length of the CDR3 is 16 residues. V was clipped by 7 bases and J by 0 bases; unmatched bases: 8. The CDR3 is CASTVSGASSYNEQFF. The CDR3 DNA sequence: TGTGCCAGCACGGTTAGCGGGGCGAGCTCCTACAATGAGCAGTTCTTC.

This clone was observed once. The CDR3 sequence: CASRFEGAGNYGYTF. The CDR3 region has the DNA TGTGCCAGCAGGTTCGAGGGGGCAGGTAACTATGGCTACACCTTC. The rearrangement uses TRBV27 and TRBJ1-2; TRBD1 aligns across 7 bases. The germline V gene has CDR1 MNHEY and CDR2 SMNVEV (reference sequence). The CDR3 runs 15 residues. J was trimmed by 1 base and V by 6 bases; bases with no gene match: 8.

The CDR3 here is CASSPHRASYEQYF. The CDR3 nucleotides are TGTGCCAGCAGCCCACACAGGGCGAGCTACGAGCAGTACTTC. The chain is built from TRBV9 and TRBJ2-7, with D perhaps matching TRBD1 (6 bases). Germline CDR1 and CDR2: SGDLS and YYNGEE. The CDR3 runs 14 residues. Trimming cost V 4 bases and J 3 bases, with 14 bases left between them.

This clone showed up just a few times. This chain connects TRBV11-2 to TRBJ2-7; 12 bases are a match to TRBD2. Germline V gene sequence: CDR1 SGHAT, CDR2 FQNNGV. The CDR3 extends over 15 amino acids. The trim removed 3 bases at V and 3 bases at J, leaving 3 bases unmatched. CDR3 protein: CASSFGTSGFYEQYF. In nucleotides, the CDR3 is TGTGCCAGCAGCTTTGGGACTAGCGGGTTCTACGAGCAGTACTTC.

The chain is built from TRBV2 and TRBJ2-7, with D perhaps TRBD2 (6 bases). The V end was cut by 4 bases, the J end by 3 bases, with 28 bases between. CDR1 SNHLY and CDR2 FYNNEI come from the germline V gene. This CDR3 region has 19 residues. CDR3 loop: CASSGGGASRSGYHYEQYF. CDR3 bases: TGTGCCAGCAGTGGAGGAGGGGCTAGTCGGTCGGGCTACCACTACGAGCAGTACTTC.

The rearrangement uses TRBV7-9 and TRBJ2-7; 9 nucleotides match TRBD1. The CDR3 sequence is 13 residues long. CDR1 and CDR2 (germline): SEHNR, FQNEAQ (reference sequence). The V gene end was trimmed by 5 bases and the J gene end by 5 bases; junction bases not matched to a gene: 4. DNA of the CDR3: TGTGCCAGCAGCCGAGGGACAGGGAACGAGCAGTACTTC. This gives the protein CASSRGTGNEQYF.